The 28 T cell receptor beta chains below were found in one sample sequenced in a study of blood T cell repertoires in COVID-19. Sequencing used immunoSEQ multiplex PCR; TCRdb keeps in-frame clones, though not all of them. Of about 200,000 clones in the sample, around 90% were seen once. Sequencing was carried out using PBMCs or T cells enriched from blood (not recorded which). These receptors were collected from a woman aged 30 to 39 who had recovered from COVID-19.

The chain combines TRBV4-1 with TRBJ1-2; a possible D gene is TRBD1 (5 bases). The germline V and J ends were trimmed by 0 bases and 2 bases, with 10 bases remaining between them. The CDR3 length is 15 residues. The V gene's germline CDR1 is MGHRA and CDR2 YSYEKL. For the CDR3, the DNA is TGCGCCAGCAGCCAAGATAGCAGGGCAAACTATGGCTACACCTTC. Its translation: CASSQDSRANYGYTF.

The chain has TRBV28 and TRBJ1-6; a weak D match, TRBD1 (6 bases). The CDR3 runs to 17 residues. Germline assignment: CDR1 MDHEN and CDR2 SYDVKM. V dropped 2 bases and J dropped 0 bases, with 11 bases sitting between them. The CDR3 DNA sequence: TGTGCCAGCAGTTTAGCAGGGGCGAGCTCCTATAATTCACCCCTCCACTTT. It codes for CASSLAGASSYNSPLHF.

V usage is TRBV29-1 and J usage is TRBJ2-5; no clear D. Germline CDR1 SQVTM, CDR2 ANQGSEA. Trimming removed 4 bases at V and 2 bases at J, with 5 bases between. The CDR3 contains 11 residues. This chain's CDR3 is CSVGRQETQYF. CDR3 bases: TGCAGCGTTGGCAGGCAAGAGACCCAGTACTTC. The variable domain in full, with the rest retrieved from reference TRBV29-1 and TRBJ2-5, is SAVISQKPSRDICQRGTSLTIQCQVDSQVTMMFWYRQQPGQSLTLIATANQGSEATYESGFVIDKFPISRPNLTFSTLTVSNMSPEDSSIYLCSVGRQETQYFGPGTRLLVL.

The gene calls are TRBV6-5 and TRBJ1-2; possibly TRBD1 for D (5 bases). V was trimmed by 5 bases and J by 2 bases, leaving 9 bases between them. Germline V CDR1 and CDR2: MNHEY, SVGAGI. The CDR3 runs to 13 residues. The CDR3 DNA reads TGTGCCAGCAGTACGCGGGGGAACTATGGCTACACCTTC. As protein: CASSTRGNYGYTF.

This clone was seen a single time. The rearrangement joins TRBV9 to TRBJ2-5; maybe TRBD2 (5 bases). The CDR3 is 14 amino acids. CDR1 and CDR2 (germline): SGDLS, YYNGEE. V dropped 4 bases and J dropped 9 bases, with 19 bases sitting between them. The CDR3 loop reads CASSPQAAAGAQYF. As DNA, the CDR3 is TGTGCCAGCAGCCCTCAGGCGGCTGCCGGGGCCCAGTACTTC.

The chain has TRBV4-2 and TRBJ2-1; 7 positions agree with TRBD2. The J segment lost 0 bases and the V segment lost 1 base, leaving 6 bases of the junction unmatched. The CDR3 consists of 17 residues. Per the germline V gene, CDR1 is LGHNA and CDR2 is YNFKEQ. This CDR3 reads CASSQGTGGGSYNEQFF. DNA for the CDR3: TGTGCCAGCAGCCAAGGGACTGGCGGGGGCTCCTACAATGAGCAGTTCTTC.

The chain carries TRBV6-5 and TRBJ2-7, with D uncertain. Germline V gene lookup returns CDR1 MNHEY and CDR2 SVGAGI. V lost 6 bases and J 0 bases, leaving 12 bases between the germline ends. CDR3 length: 14 residues. The CDR3: CASRPQASSYEQYF. The CDR3 DNA reads TGTGCCAGCAGACCCCAGGCCAGCTCCTACGAGCAGTACTTC.

This chain uses TRBV30 with TRBJ1-4; D not resolved. The CDR3 runs 11 residues. Germline assignment: CDR1 GTSNPN and CDR2 SVGIG (reference sequence). Trimming took 2 bases from V and 5 from J, leaving 3 bases between them. The CDR3 region has the DNA TGTGCCTGGAGTCGGAATGAAAAACTGTTTTTT. It is translated as CAWSRNEKLFF.

V is TRBV6-5 and J is TRBJ2-7; D is unresolved. Deletions cut 5 bases from V and 2 bases from J, with 13 bases between. The CDR3 loop spans 14 amino acids. Germline CDR1 MNHEY, CDR2 SVGAGI. The CDR3 DNA reads as TGTGCCAGCAGTCCATACACCCGTCCCTACGAGCAGTACTTC. Translation gives CASSPYTRPYEQYF.

The chain combines TRBV2 with TRBJ2-1, with a tentative D call TRBD1 (5 bases). V was pared by 4 bases and J by 4 bases, with 8 bases between. Germline assignment: CDR1 SNHLY and CDR2 FYNNEI. The CDR3 spans 13 residues. The CDR3: CASSVQGYNEQFF. CDR3 nucleotide sequence: TGTGCCAGCAGTGTCCAGGGATACAATGAGCAGTTCTTC.

The rearrangement uses TRBV9 and TRBJ2-2; D is unclear. V was clipped by 0 bases and J by 8 bases, with 14 bases between them. The CDR3 is 15 residues long. Germline CDR1 and CDR2: SGDLS and YYNGEE. This CDR3 is CASSVGPIPRGELFF. The CDR3 nucleotides read TGTGCCAGCAGCGTAGGCCCCATTCCTAGGGGGGAGCTGTTTTTT.

This rearrangement joins TRBV15 to TRBJ1-2; 9 bases line up with TRBD1. The CDR3 is 14 residues long. Germline V CDR1 and CDR2: LNHNV, YYDKDF (reference sequence). V lost 2 bases, J lost 5 bases, and 3 bases stayed unmatched. In DNA, the CDR3 is TGTGCCACCAGCAGAACAGACAGGGGGTATGGCTACACCTTC. Encoded protein: CATSRTDRGYGYTF.

The J gene is TRBJ1-6, the V gene TRBV10-3; D is perhaps TRBD1 (6 bases). Trimming took 0 bases from V and 10 from J, leaving 16 bases between them. Germline loops: CDR1 ENHRY, CDR2 SYGVKD. CDR3 length: 16 amino acids. The CDR3 region is CAISESLGGLRSPLHF. The CDR3 DNA sequence: TGTGCCATCAGTGAGTCGTTAGGGGGTCTACGGTCACCCCTCCACTTT.

The V call is TRBV5-6, the J call TRBJ1-2, with 7 nucleotides matching TRBD1. The germline V gene has CDR1 SGHDT and CDR2 YYEEEE. V dropped 4 bases and J dropped 3; count of bases not matched to a gene: 6. The CDR3 covers 14 residues. CDR3 residues: CASSPAGTDYGYTF. For the CDR3, the DNA is TGTGCCAGCAGCCCGGCCGGGACAGACTATGGCTACACCTTC.

This rearrangement joins TRBV29-1 to TRBJ2-5, with 11 bases lining up with TRBD2. The germline gives CDR1 SQVTM, CDR2 ANQGSEA. The ends lost 3 bases at V and 5 bases at J; junction bases unmatched: 14. This CDR3 comprises 17 residues. Here the CDR3 reads CSVDPLPTSGITETQYF. The DNA for the CDR3 is TGCAGCGTTGACCCCCTTCCGACTAGCGGGATTACGGAGACCCAGTACTTC.

The rearrangement uses TRBV3-1 (or the pseudogene TRBV3-2) and TRBJ1-5; tentatively, D is TRBD1 (5 bases). Germline CDR1 LGHDT, CDR2 YNNKEL (reference sequence). Trimming cost V 4 bases and J 4 bases, with 14 bases left between them. This CDR3 comprises 15 residues. CDR3 in amino acids: CASSLGRQRNQPQHF. The CDR3, as DNA: TGTGCCAGCAGCCTTGGACGACAGAGAAATCAGCCCCAGCATTTT.

The CDR3 sequence: CASSEWAGYEQYF. CDR3 coding DNA: TGTGCCAGCAGTGAATGGGCAGGGTACGAGCAGTACTTC. The rearrangement links TRBV25-1 to TRBJ2-7, with D possibly TRBD1 on 5 matching bases. Germline CDR1 and CDR2: MGHDK and SYGVNS. CDR3 size: 13 residues. Trimming pared 1 base from V and 4 bases from J, leaving 8 bases between.

V usage is TRBV12-3 or TRBV12-4 and J usage is TRBJ2-2; tentative D call: TRBD2 (6 bases). This CDR3 comprises 13 residues. The ends were cut back, 6 bases at V and 8 bases at J, with 13 bases in the middle. CDR3 bases: TGTGCCAGCAGCCAACTAGCAGGTGGGGAGCTGTTTTTT. It yields the protein CASSQLAGGELFF.

On this clone: In the same sample, other DNA sequences code for this CDR3. The chain has TRBV12-3 or TRBV12-4 and TRBJ1-1, with 7 positions matching TRBD1. The junction had 3 bases not matched to a gene; V was cut back by 5 bases and J by 3 bases. CDR3 size: 13 residues. CDR3 sequence reads: CASSPTGYTEAFF. The CDR3 DNA follows: TGTGCCAGCAGTCCGACAGGGTACACTGAAGCTTTCTTT.

This chain joins TRBV18 and TRBJ2-2, with D maybe TRBD1 (5 bases). Looked up from germline, CDR1 is KGHSH and CDR2 is LQKENI. This CDR3 is built from 16 residues. Trimming pared 4 bases from V and 6 bases from J, leaving 18 bases between. CDR3 DNA sequence: TGTGCCAGCTCACTATCCCGGGCAACAGGTCCCGGGGAGCTGTTTTTT. This gives the protein CASSLSRATGPGELFF.

The J gene is TRBJ2-7, the V gene TRBV6-6; D ambiguous. The CDR3 totals 14 residues. The ends were cut back, 10 bases at V and 0 bases at J, with 16 bases in the middle. Germline-derived CDR1 and CDR2 are MNHNY and SVGAGI (reference sequence). The CDR3: CATLSISFSYEQYF. The CDR3 region has the DNA TGTGCCACCCTATCGATTAGCTTCTCCTACGAGCAGTACTTC.

The V gene is TRBV7-9, the J gene TRBJ2-3; the match to TRBD2 covers 11 bases. Germline CDR1 and CDR2: SEHNR and FQNEAQ (reference sequence). This CDR3 has 16 amino acids. With 5 bases clipped from V and 3 bases from J, the junction kept 7 bases outside the gene matches. The chain's CDR3 is CASSPRTSGLTDTQYF. The CDR3 nucleotides are TGTGCCAGCAGCCCGAGGACTAGCGGGTTGACAGATACGCAGTATTTT.

CDR3 amino acids: CASSLQGAWGYGYTF. In DNA form, the CDR3 reads TGTGCCAGCAGTTTACAGGGGGCTTGGGGCTATGGCTACACCTTC. This rearrangement joins TRBV27 to TRBJ1-2; 8 bases fit TRBD1. Germline V gene sequence: CDR1 MNHEY, CDR2 SMNVEV (reference sequence). V gave up 2 bases and J gave up 4 bases; unmatched junction bases: 6. The CDR3 is 15 amino acids.

The sample holds a few counts of this clone. The rearrangement links TRBV14 to TRBJ1-1, with no clear D. CDR3 length: 14 amino acids. The V gene's germline CDR1 is SGHDN and CDR2 FVKESK. Deletions cut 1 base from V and 2 bases from J, with 8 bases between. The CDR3 loop reads CASSQVYGNTEAFF. DNA of the CDR3: TGTGCCAGCAGCCAAGTGTACGGTAACACTGAAGCTTTCTTT. Together with reference TRBV14 and TRBJ1-1, the CDR3 gives the full variable domain: EAGVTQFPSHSVIEKGQTVTLRCDPISGHDNLYWYRRVMGKEIKFLLHFVKESKQDESGMPNNRFLAERTGGTYSTLKVQPAELEDSGVYFCASSQVYGNTEAFFGQGTRLTVV.

The J gene is TRBJ1-1, the V gene TRBV20-1; 8 nucleotides line up with TRBD1. V was clipped by 8 bases and J by 4 bases; unmatched bases: 3. Germline V gene lookup returns CDR1 DFQATT and CDR2 SNEGSKA (reference sequence). The CDR3 loop spans 11 amino acids. The CDR3 sequence is CSPTGGTEAFF. CDR3 sequence (DNA): TGCAGTCCAACAGGGGGCACTGAAGCTTTCTTT.

The chain recombines TRBV9 with TRBJ2-1; 9 bases are a match to TRBD2. The ends lost 5 bases at V and 5 bases at J; junction bases unmatched: 2. The CDR3 consists of 13 residues. Germline CDR1 SGDLS, CDR2 YYNGEE. CDR3 residues: CASRASGNNEQFF. Written as DNA, the CDR3 is TGTGCCAGCAGGGCTAGCGGGAACAATGAGCAGTTCTTC.

V gene TRBV28 combines with J gene TRBJ1-4, with 9 positions matching TRBD1. Losses at the gene ends were 3 bases for V and 5 bases for J; bases not matched to a gene: 4. Germline V gives CDR1 MDHEN, CDR2 SYDVKM. The length of the CDR3 is 15 residues. The CDR3 loop is CASSFSGQGNEKLFF. The CDR3 region has the DNA TGTGCCAGCAGTTTTTCCGGACAGGGGAATGAAAAACTGTTTTTT.

The chain recombines TRBV3-1 (or the pseudogene TRBV3-2) with TRBJ1-1; TRBD1 matches at 10 bases. The CDR3 loop spans 14 amino acids. Trimming at V came to 3 bases and at J to 7 bases, leaving 5 bases not matched to a gene. The germline CDR1 and CDR2 sequences are LGHDT and YNNKEL (reference sequence). CDR3 protein: CASSQTGGPVEAFF. CDR3 DNA sequence: TGTGCCAGCAGCCAGACAGGGGGCCCGGTTGAAGCTTTCTTT.